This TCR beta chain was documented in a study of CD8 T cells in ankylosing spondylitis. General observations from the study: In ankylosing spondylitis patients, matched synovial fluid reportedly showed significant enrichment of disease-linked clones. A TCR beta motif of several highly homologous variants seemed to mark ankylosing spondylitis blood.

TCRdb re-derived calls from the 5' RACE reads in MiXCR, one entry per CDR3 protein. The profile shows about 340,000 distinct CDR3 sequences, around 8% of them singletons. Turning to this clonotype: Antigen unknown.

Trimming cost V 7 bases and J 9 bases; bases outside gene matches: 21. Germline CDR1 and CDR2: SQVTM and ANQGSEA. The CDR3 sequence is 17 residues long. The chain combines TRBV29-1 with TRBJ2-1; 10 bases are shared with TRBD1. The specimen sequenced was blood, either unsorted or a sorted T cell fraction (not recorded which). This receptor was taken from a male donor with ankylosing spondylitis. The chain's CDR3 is CSAGPPGFGTGVREQFF. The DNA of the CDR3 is TGCAGCGCTGGCCCACCCGGGTTCGGGACAGGGGTTCGTGAGCAGTTCTTC.